The next 7 T cell receptor beta chains were all read from a single sample in a study of quantifying T cell responses using KT2 cells. About the study: TCR alpha and beta constant-region primers primed reverse transcription of RNA.

A single-stranded UMI oligo with SP2 sequence was ligated to cDNA 3' ends. An equimolar mix of RC1.1 and RC1.2 primed the beta chain across TRBC1 and TRBC2. Via MiXCR, TCRdb re-called the UMI-ligation and nested PCR reads, giving one row per CDR3 protein. The table lists 25,000 to 35,000 distinct CDR3 sequences, less than 7.5% of them singletons, with around a sixth in the top ten. The sample comprised PBMCs spiked with cells of the T cell clone KT2. These receptors were obtained from a human donor.

This chain joins TRBV18 and TRBJ2-3; 7 bases are a match to TRBD1. Germline CDR1 KGHSH, CDR2 LQKENI. The ends lost 6 bases at V and 3 bases at J; junction bases unmatched: 12. The CDR3 totals 16 residues. CDR3 DNA: TGTGCCAGCTCCTCGGTGGACAGGCCGATAACAGATACGCAGTATTTT. Translated: CASSSVDRPITDTQYF.

This chain links TRBV20-1 with TRBJ2-3; TRBD2 aligns across 12 bases. This CDR3 is built from 15 residues. The V segment lost 5 bases and the J segment 3 bases; nucleotides outside the gene matches: 6. Germline V gene data show CDR1 as DFQATT and CDR2 as SNEGSKA (reference sequence). CDR3 region: CSAYGLAGTTDTQYF. Here the CDR3 DNA reads TGCAGTGCTTACGGACTAGCGGGAACGACAGATACGCAGTATTTT.

The table lists this clonotype with many counts. This chain connects TRBV4-1 to TRBJ1-1, with 8 bases that match TRBD1. J gave up 5 bases and V 1 base, and 9 bases lay outside the gene matches. This CDR3 contains 16 residues. Germline CDR1 reads MGHRA; CDR2 reads YSYEKL. In nucleotides, the CDR3 is TGCGCCAGCAGCCAAGTTAGAAGGACAGGGAGTACTGAAGCTTTCTTT. Translated: CASSQVRRTGSTEAFF.

As concerns this clonotype: A much more abundant neighbour one base away suggests this may be a read error. The rearrangement uses TRBV2 and TRBJ1-6; 7 nucleotides line up with TRBD1. The CDR3 contains 14 residues. Per the germline V gene, CDR1 is SNHLY and CDR2 is FYNNEI. Written as DNA, the CDR3 is TGTGCCAGCAGATCCGGGACAGAGAATTCATCCCTCCACTTT. This translates into CASRSGTENSSLHF.

By share, this clonotype ranks as large. The chain joins TRBV24-1 to TRBJ2-5, with 7 bases matching TRBD1. The CDR3 has 15 residues. The V segment lost 1 base and the J segment 2 bases; nucleotides outside the gene matches: 3. Germline CDR1 KGHDR, CDR2 SFDVKD. The CDR3: CATSDLTGDQETQYF. For the CDR3, the DNA is TGTGCCACCAGTGATTTAACAGGGGATCAAGAGACCCAGTACTTC.

The rearrangement links TRBV6-1 to TRBJ2-7; unclear D gene. The CDR3 covers 14 residues. The germline gives CDR1 MNHNS, CDR2 SASEGT. With 3 bases removed from V and 2 bases from J, the gap between germline ends came to 11 bases. This CDR3 reads CASSEYGPPYEQYF. CDR3 in DNA: TGTGCCAGCAGTGAGTACGGCCCCCCCTACGAGCAGTACTTC.

This clonotype was seen at least ten times. V and J are TRBV20-1 and TRBJ2-3; D is unresolved. Germline V lookup: CDR1 DFQATT, CDR2 SNEGSKA (reference sequence). The CDR3 has 13 residues. V was trimmed by 3 bases and J by 1 base, leaving 8 bases between them. The CDR3 DNA reads as TGCAGTGCTAGGATGGCGGGCACAGATACGCAGTATTTT. It yields the protein CSARMAGTDTQYF.